This TCR beta chain was sequenced during a study of read filtering for tumor transcriptome and immune sequencing. On the study more broadly: Whole-transcriptome libraries were prepared after DNase treatment. Regarding the study as a whole: Compared with RNA-seq, IR-seq gave much higher clonotype depth and reliability.

Molecular barcoded adaptors covering alpha/delta and beta/gamma chains were used on 400 ng RNA. TCRdb itself ran the reads through MiXCR, one entry per CDR3 protein. The table includes about 30,000 distinct CDR3 sequences, around 18% detected once. Comment on this clonotype: Its antigen is still unknown.

The CDR3 totals 15 residues. Germline assignment: CDR1 MDHEN and CDR2 SYDVKM. V trimming: 6 bases; J trimming: 6 bases; junction bases outside the gene matches: 8. The sample consisted of a population of CD138-negative cells sorted from bone marrow. The sequence came from a donor at least 40 years old with multiple myeloma. The V and J genes are TRBV28 and TRBJ2-1; 10 bases are a match to TRBD2. The CDR3 region has the DNA TGTGCCAGCAGCACCCCTAGCGGGGGAGGCAATGAGCAGTTCTTC. This translates into CASSTPSGGGNEQFF.